This is a list of T cell receptor beta chains from one sample in a study of T cell changes during pregnancy in multiple sclerosis. Method: immunoSEQ multiplex PCR; TCRdb's copy keeps in-frame clones and lacks some. The sample lists tens of thousands of clones, about 91% occurring once. The sample was PBMCs, taken in the first trimester of pregnancy. All receptors derive from a female donor in good health, serving as a control in a pregnancy study. Some clones in this sample may be carry-over from other donors' samples. Both conserved end residues are part of each CDR3. The D gene is left open where the match is weak. Clone sizes are given selectively: once, few, many, or a class where the clone is expanded.

v_call,j_call,clone_size,d_call,cdr3_nt,cdr3_aa
TRBV6-5,TRBJ2-5,-,TRBD2,TGTGCCAGCAGTTACCCCAGCGGGGGGGCGGTAGAGACCCAGTACTTC,CASSYPSGGAVETQYF
TRBV6-1,TRBJ1-1,-,-,TGTGCCAGCAGTGGCGCGTTGTTCCCTGAAGCTTTCTTT,CASSGALFPEAFF
TRBV19,TRBJ1-4,-,TRBD1,TGTGCCAGTAGTAACGGACAGGCAACTAATGAAAAACTGTTTTTT,CASSNGQATNEKLFF
TRBV2,TRBJ1-5,-,-,TGTGCCAGCAATATTGGGGAGCGTCGGCAGCCCCAGCATTTT,CASNIGERRQPQHF
TRBV27,TRBJ2-7,-,TRBD2,TGTGCCAGCAGTTTATATCTAGCGGGGGCGTACGAGCAGTACTTC,CASSLYLAGAYEQYF
TRBV7-9,TRBJ1-2,-,TRBD1,TGTGCCAGCAGCTCCAAATGGGGGCAACAGGGGGGAGCTAACTATGGCTACACCTTC,CASSSKWGQQGGANYGYTF
TRBV6-6,TRBJ2-5,-,-,TGTGCCGGGGCCTTGGCAGACCAAGAGACCCAGTACTTC,CAGALADQETQYF
TRBV4-1,TRBJ2-5,-,TRBD2,TGCGCCAGCAGCCTGGTAGCGGGGGAGACCCAGTACTTC,CASSLVAGETQYF
TRBV7-2,TRBJ2-7,-,TRBD2,TGTGCCAGCAGCTTTTTGGCTAGCGGGGCCGCCTACGAGCAGTACTTC,CASSFLASGAAYEQYF
TRBV6-4,TRBJ2-1,-,-,TGTGCCAGCAGTGAACTACAGGTCAATGAGCAGTTCTTC,CASSELQVNEQFF
TRBV28,TRBJ1-1,-,-,TGTGCCAGCAGTTTAAACAGGAATATGAACACTGAAGCTTTCTTT,CASSLNRNMNTEAFF
TRBV6-6,TRBJ2-7,-,-,TGTGCCAGCAGTAACACCGGGACATTACCCTACGAGCAGTACTTC,CASSNTGTLPYEQYF
TRBV28,TRBJ2-1,-,-,TGTGCCAGCAGCATGGCAGGGACACCCGATGAGCAGTTCTTC,CASSMAGTPDEQFF
TRBV4-3,TRBJ2-7,once,-,TGCGCCAGCAGCCAAGAAGTACAGGGAGTAACCTACGAGCAGTACTTC,CASSQEVQGVTYEQYF
TRBV7-3,TRBJ2-3,-,TRBD2,TGTGCCAGCAGCTTAAGGGTAGCGGGAGGATTAGATACGCAGTATTTT,CASSLRVAGGLDTQYF
TRBV7-8,TRBJ2-5,-,-,TGTGCCAGCAGCTTTTTGACAGGCCCACAAGAGACCCAGTACTTC,CASSFLTGPQETQYF
TRBV6-4,TRBJ2-1,few,TRBD2,TGTGCCAGCAGTGAGTCCAGCGGGGGGGTCCATGAGCAGTTCTTC,CASSESSGGVHEQFF
TRBV5-4,TRBJ2-1,-,TRBD2,TGTGCCAGCAGCAACCGGGAGGGCCGTCGGGATGAGCAGTTCTTC,CASSNREGRRDEQFF
TRBV28,TRBJ1-2,-,-,TGTGCCAGCATGGGGGGGGGCTACACCTTC,CASMGGGYTF
TRBV6-4,TRBJ2-5,-,-,TGTGCCAGCAGTGCTACTAGGGCTTTTGAGACCCAGTACTTC,CASSATRAFETQYF
TRBV28,TRBJ2-1,-,TRBD2,TGTGCCAGCAGTTTACCACTAGCGGGAGTCTACAATGAGCAGTTCTTC,CASSLPLAGVYNEQFF
TRBV7-2,TRBJ2-3,-,-,TGTGCCAGCAGCTTGACACTTTATGGGCCAGATACGCAGTATTTT,CASSLTLYGPDTQYF
TRBV6-1,TRBJ2-1,-,-,TGTGCCAGCAGTGAAGCCTCCCGGGGAAGGTGGTATGAGCAGTTCTTC,CASSEASRGRWYEQFF
TRBV7-9,TRBJ2-1,-,TRBD2,TGTGCCAGCAGCCCGGGACTAGTCGATGAGCAGTTCTTC,CASSPGLVDEQFF
TRBV28,TRBJ2-1,once,TRBD2,TGTGCCAGCATAGCGTCTAGCGGGAGGAGGTCCTACAATGAGCAGTTCTTC,CASIASSGRRSYNEQFF
TRBV6-4,TRBJ1-1,-,-,TGTGCCAGCAGTGATCGGGGTGGGAACACTGAAGCTTTCTTT,CASSDRGGNTEAFF
TRBV7-8,TRBJ1-5,-,-,TGTGCCAGCAGACGGACAGAGTATAGCAATCAGCCCCAGCATTTT,CASRRTEYSNQPQHF
TRBV18,TRBJ2-7,-,-,TGTGCCAGCTCACAGGGGCTTGAGGACGAGCAGTACTTC,CASSQGLEDEQYF
TRBV2,TRBJ2-5,-,-,TGTGCCAGCAGTGTGGGCAGTAAGGAGACCCAGTACTTC,CASSVGSKETQYF
TRBV4-2,TRBJ2-5,-,TRBD1,TGTGCCAGCAGCCCGCAGACAGGGTGGGAGACCCAGTACTTC,CASSPQTGWETQYF
TRBV28,TRBJ1-2,-,-,TGTGCCAGCAGTTTGGGCAGGGATGCCTATGGCTACACCTTC,CASSLGRDAYGYTF
TRBV6-5,TRBJ2-2,-,-,TGTGCCAGCAGTTTCCGGTTGGGCCGGAACACCGGGGAGCTGTTTTTT,CASSFRLGRNTGELFF
TRBV2,TRBJ1-2,once,TRBD1,TGTGCCAGCAACCTAGACAGGGTAGATGGCTACACCTTC,CASNLDRVDGYTF
TRBV19,TRBJ2-7,-,-,TGTGCCAGTAGTATTCGCCTACACCCTGGGGGGGAGCAGTACTTC,CASSIRLHPGGEQYF
TRBV27,TRBJ2-6,-,-,TGTGCCAGCAGTTTCAGGACTGGGGCCAACGTCCTGACTTTC,CASSFRTGANVLTF
TRBV19,TRBJ2-4,-,-,TGTGCCAGTAGTATCACATCTCTGGGGGCGAACATTCAGTACTTC,CASSITSLGANIQYF
TRBV28,TRBJ1-2,-,-,TGTGCCAGCAGTTTGGTAGTAATTAGCTATGGCTACACCTTC,CASSLVVISYGYTF
TRBV4-3,TRBJ2-3,-,TRBD2,TGCGCCAGCAGCCAAGGAGGGACTAGCGGGAACACCGATACGCAGTATTTT,CASSQGGTSGNTDTQYF
TRBV11-3,TRBJ2-3,-,-,TGTGCCAGCAGCTCGACTAGTGGCGCAGATACGCAGTATTTT,CASSSTSGADTQYF
TRBV27,TRBJ2-5,-,TRBD1,TGTGCCAGCAGTTGGGACAGGGGGACGGGAGAGACCCAGTACTTC,CASSWDRGTGETQYF
TRBV12-5,TRBJ1-2,-,TRBD1,TGTGCTAGTGGTTACAAGACAGGGGGGCTTTCCTATGGCTACACCTTC,CASGYKTGGLSYGYTF
TRBV7-2,TRBJ2-7,-,-,TGTGCCAGCAGCTTATCCATACAGGTTAGCGAGCAGTACTTC,CASSLSIQVSEQYF
TRBV10-3,TRBJ2-2,once,-,TGTGCCATCAGTACCAGGACGAACACCGGGGAGCTGTTTTTT,CAISTRTNTGELFF
TRBV5-1,TRBJ2-5,-,TRBD1,TGCGCCAGCAGACCCGGACAGGGGCTAAGAGGAGAGACCCAGTACTTC,CASRPGQGLRGETQYF
TRBV19,TRBJ1-1,-,-,TGTGCCAGTAGTATGAGGCCCAACACTGAAGCTTTCTTT,CASSMRPNTEAFF
TRBV6-5,TRBJ1-6,-,-,TGTGCCAGCAGTTATAACAGGGAATCACCCCTCCACTTT,CASSYNRESPLHF
TRBV15,TRBJ1-5,-,-,TGTGCCACCAGCAGGGACACAGCGAGCAATCAGCCCCAGCATTTT,CATSRDTASNQPQHF
TRBV7-2,TRBJ2-7,-,-,TGTGCCAGCAGCTTAGGTCCGTGGGACACCCCAGGGAACGAGCAGTACTTC,CASSLGPWDTPGNEQYF
TRBV6-5,TRBJ1-6,-,-,TGTGCCAGCTACGACAGAACAAATTCACCCCTCCACTTT,CASYDRTNSPLHF
TRBV19,TRBJ1-2,-,TRBD1,TGTGCCAGTAGGCCAGGGGGCGACTATGGCTACACCTTC,CASRPGGDYGYTF
TRBV5-1,TRBJ2-2,-,TRBD2,TGCGCCAGCAGCACGGGACTAGCGGACGGGGAGCTGTTTTTT,CASSTGLADGELFF
TRBV6-6,TRBJ1-1,few,TRBD1,TGTGCCAGCAGTGTGACAGGGGGTACTGAAGCTTTCTTT,CASSVTGGTEAFF
TRBV29-1,TRBJ2-5,-,TRBD2,TGCAGCGTTGAGGCGGGGGGAGAGACCCAGTACTTC,CSVEAGGETQYF
TRBV4-2,TRBJ2-6,-,-,TGTGCCAGCAGCCAAGATCGACGGAGCTCTGGGGCCAACGTCCTGACTTTC,CASSQDRRSSGANVLTF
TRBV29-1,TRBJ2-7,-,-,TGCAGCGTTGTGGCAGCCTACGAGCAGTACTTC,CSVVAAYEQYF
TRBV10-3,TRBJ1-2,-,-,TGTGCCATCAGTGAGTCCGTTAGTCCGCGCACTAACTATGGCTACACCTTC,CAISESVSPRTNYGYTF
TRBV4-1,TRBJ2-6,-,-,TGCGCCAGCACTCCTCTCTCTGGGGCCAACGTCCTGACTTTC,CASTPLSGANVLTF
TRBV18,TRBJ1-1,-,-,TGTGCCAGCTCACGACAGTTCAACACTGAAGCTTTCTTT,CASSRQFNTEAFF
TRBV18,TRBJ2-3,-,TRBD1,TGTGCCAGCTCACCGGACAGGGGAGACACAGATACGCAGTATTTT,CASSPDRGDTDTQYF